This T cell receptor beta chain was profiled in a study of T-cell reconstitution after alpha-beta-depleted transplantation in children. The TCRbeta library was prepared with unique molecular identifiers. TCRdb itself ran the PCR reads through MiXCR, one entry per CDR3 protein. The repertoire holds more than 550,000 distinct CDR3 sequences, with under 12% as singletons. Germline V gives CDR1 LNHNV, CDR2 YYDKDF (reference sequence). Trimming removed 1 base from V and 4 bases from J, with 16 bases in between. This CDR3 is 16 amino acids long. This clonotype was counted only a few times. The source is a human donor who donated a stem cell graft to a child with acute myeloid leukemia. This chain joins TRBV15 and TRBJ1-1, with D possibly TRBD1 on 6 matching bases. The material sequenced was PBMCs from the stem cell graft donor, taken from the stem cell graft. The DNA of the CDR3 is TGTGCCACCAGCAGAGGAATAAGGGGGGCGGGCACTGAAGCTTTCTTT. As protein: CATSRGIRGAGTEAFF.